Listed below are T cell receptor beta chains from one sample, sequenced in a study of identical twins. TCRdb recomputed calls from the 5' RACE reads with MiXCR, one row per CDR3 protein. Among around 1.7 million distinct CDR3 sequences listed, roughly a third were seen once. Sequenced sample: cord blood. The receptors stem from a newborn girl in good health. Each CDR3 is given with its conserved first and last residue. The D gene is left open where the match is weak. Only some rows state a clone size, as once, few, many or a class for expanded clones.

v_gene	abundance	j_gene	d_gene	CDR3nt	CDR3aa
TRBV14	few	TRBJ2-3	NA	TGTGCCAGCAGCCAATCACCTTATACGCAGTATTTT	CASSQSPYTQYF
TRBV7-9	NA	TRBJ1-1	TRBD1	TGTGCCAGCAGCCCCCGGGACAGGGACACTGAAGCTTTCTTT	CASSPRDRDTEAFF
TRBV6-6	NA	TRBJ1-5	TRBD1	TGTGCCAGCAGTCCACCGGGACAGGGGGCAGATCAGCCCCAGCATTTT	CASSPPGQGADQPQHF
TRBV5-1	few	TRBJ2-1	NA	TGCGCCAGCAGCTTTGGGTACAGCTCCTACAATGAGCAGTTCTTC	CASSFGYSSYNEQFF
TRBV2	few	TRBJ2-3	NA	TGTGCCAGGGAAAGGGTGCGCCCTAGCACAGATACGCAGTATTTT	CARERVRPSTDTQYF
TRBV6-6	many	TRBJ2-5	NA	TGTGCCAGCAGTTACATATCGGCTACTCCTATGGAGACCCAGTACTTC	CASSYISATPMETQYF
TRBV20-1	few	TRBJ2-1	NA	TGCAGTGCGGAACAGGAGGGGTACAATGAGCAGTTCTTC	CSAEQEGYNEQFF
TRBV6-6	NA	TRBJ2-2	NA	TGTGCCAGCAGTCCGGCCACCCGAACTTCGAACACCGGGGAGCTGTTTTTT	CASSPATRTSNTGELFF
TRBV6-2/TRBV6-3	NA	TRBJ2-3	TRBD2	TGTGCCAGCAGCACCGGGACTAGCGGGAGGGGCACAGATACGCAGTATTTT	CASSTGTSGRGTDTQYF
TRBV10-3	once	TRBJ2-2	NA	TGTGCCATCAGGAACACAGGGGCGAACACCGGGGGGCTGTTTTTT	CAIRNTGANTGGLFF